This entry lists 5 T cell receptor beta chains sequenced from one sample in a study of blood T cell repertoires in COVID-19. Produced via immunoSEQ multiplex PCR; TCRdb's table is partial and in-frame only. In the table there are some 150,000 clones, 83% of which are singletons. The sample was PBMCs or T cells enriched from blood (not recorded which). The source is a woman aged 45-60 years in a cohort exposed to, infected with or recovered from COVID-19 (not recorded which).

This clone was counted a single time. The rearrangement uses TRBV27 and TRBJ2-7; TRBD2 might be the D (5 bases). The CDR3 totals 12 residues. V was cut by 8 bases and J by 6 bases, with 14 bases left in between. Germline CDR1 reads MNHEY; CDR2 reads SMNVEV (reference sequence). CDR3 sequence reads: CASSIGGLEQYF. The CDR3 coding sequence is TGTGCCAGCTCCATCGGAGGTCTCGAGCAGTACTTC.

J is TRBJ2-3 and V is TRBV7-9; 12 nucleotides match TRBD1. CDR3 length equals 16 residues. Per the germline V gene, CDR1 is SEHNR and CDR2 is FQNEAQ (reference sequence). The junction had 7 bases not matched to a gene; V was cut back by 6 bases and J by 3 bases. The CDR3 DNA sequence: TGTGCCAGCAGAGCATTGGGACAGGGGGCGACAGATACGCAGTATTTT. Residues: CASRALGQGATDTQYF.

The chain combines TRBV28 with TRBJ2-7; D might be TRBD1 (5 bases). Germline V gene lookup returns CDR1 MDHEN and CDR2 SYDVKM. The CDR3 is made up of 14 amino acids. V lost 7 bases and J lost 2, with 15 bases in between. The chain's CDR3 is CASTWAGRPYEQYF. CDR3 bases: TGTGCCAGCACGTGGGCAGGGCGCCCCTACGAGCAGTACTTC.

This clone was recorded only once. This chain connects TRBV28 to TRBJ1-2; no clear D. Per the germline V gene, CDR1 is MDHEN and CDR2 is SYDVKM. The length of the CDR3 is 16 residues. V lost 3 bases, J lost 7 bases, and 21 bases lay in between. As DNA, the CDR3 is TGTGCCAGCAGTTTTACCTTAGAGGGTTTATTAAGTGGCTACACCTTC. This gives the protein CASSFTLEGLLSGYTF.

The chain uses TRBV10-3 and TRBJ2-2; D not resolved. The CDR3 extends over 13 amino acids. Germline CDR1 ENHRY, CDR2 SYGVKD. Trimming took off 8 bases at V and 1 base at J, with 8 bases between the two ends. This chain's CDR3 is CAIESLNTGELFF. The CDR3 region has the DNA TGTGCCATCGAATCACTGAACACCGGGGAGCTGTTTTTT.